The present T cell receptor (beta chain) was sequenced within a study of blood T cell repertoires in COVID-19. Background on the study: PBMCs, B-cell-depleted T cells, or T cells were the source of the cDNA or gDNA that made up the material.

In the study's own analysis: Reference gene primers were amplified, and this amplification served to estimate nucleated cell counts. Data came from immunoSEQ multiplex PCR; TCRdb stores just in-frame clones and leaves some out. The V and J calls and the clone size are those of that table, but D and trimming were determined from the DNA. The sample has 320,000 or so clones; over 80% are singletons. Symptom resolution, clearance, or two negative PCRs marked the recovered donors of Cohort 3. CDR1 is ENHRY and CDR2 is SYGVKD in the germline V gene. The CDR3 totals 16 residues. The V gene lost 4 bases and the J gene lost 0 bases, with 12 bases spanning the gap.

The chain has TRBV10-3 and TRBJ1-4; D may be TRBD1 (6 bases). This TCR was sampled from a man between 25 and 39 years old who had recovered from COVID-19. The sequenced sample was PBMCs or T cells enriched from blood (not recorded which). The CDR3 loop is CAISVEGDPTNEKLFF. The DNA for the CDR3 is TGTGCCATCAGTGTCGAGGGGGACCCAACTAATGAAAAACTGTTTTTT.